One sample yielded the 30 T cell receptor beta chains listed below, sequenced in a study of T cells in Graves' hyperthyroidism and ophthalmopathy. TCR beta CDR3 sequences were amplified from RNA transcripts. Using the HTBI primer set, a first-round RT-PCR was run on the TCR CDR3. TCRdb reanalysed the multiplex PCR reads using MiXCR and keeps one entry per CDR3 protein. Seen here are fewer than 350,000 distinct CDR3 sequences, 15% to 20% observed once, and the top ten hold around 15%. Sequencing was done on a sample of blood. The receptors derive from a woman in her thirties or forties with Graves' ophthalmopathy.

This clonotype was found many times. J is TRBJ1-2 and V is TRBV15; 7 bases align to TRBD1. This CDR3 is built from 14 residues. CDR1 LNHNV and CDR2 YYDKDF come from the germline V gene (reference sequence). Trimming at V came to 0 bases and at J to 2 bases, leaving 0 bases not matched to a gene. CDR3 DNA sequence: TGTGCCACCAGCAGAGAACAGGGGAACTATGGCTACACCTTC. Translating it yields CATSREQGNYGYTF.

CDR3 sequence: CASSLGDRTDTQYF. CDR3 DNA sequence: TGTGCCAGCAGTTTAGGGGACCGCACAGATACGCAGTATTTT. J is TRBJ2-3 and V is TRBV12-3 or TRBV12-4; D could derive from TRBD1 or TRBD2 (5 bases each). V was clipped by 1 base and J by 1 base, with 6 bases between them. The CDR3 covers 14 residues.

The J gene is TRBJ2-5, the V gene TRBV24-1; TRBD1 matches at 7 bases. The J segment lost 5 bases and the V segment lost 3 bases, leaving 5 bases of the junction unmatched. The CDR3 runs to 14 residues. Germline V gives CDR1 KGHDR, CDR2 SFDVKD. The CDR3 loop is CATSDPQGMETQYF. The CDR3 DNA follows: TGTGCCACCAGTGATCCACAGGGGATGGAGACCCAGTACTTC.

This clonotype occurred many times. This chain connects TRBV6-1 to TRBJ1-2; D unresolved. This CDR3 contains 11 residues. Germline V CDR1 and CDR2: MNHNS, SASEGT. V dropped 8 bases and J dropped 8 bases, with 12 bases sitting between them. This chain's CDR3 is CASRRSDGYTF. The CDR3 DNA follows: TGTGCCAGCCGTAGGAGCGACGGCTACACCTTC.

This clonotype has ten or more counts. V is TRBV12-3 or TRBV12-4 and J is TRBJ2-7, with TRBD2 matching 13 bases. With V trimmed by 5 bases and J by 6 bases, 7 bases remained unmatched. CDR3 length equals 15 residues. Here the CDR3 reads CASSPGLAGAFEQYF. The CDR3 bases are TGTGCCAGCAGTCCAGGACTAGCGGGAGCGTTCGAGCAGTACTTC.

This chain links TRBV30 with TRBJ2-7; 7 positions match TRBD1. Germline V gene lookup returns CDR1 GTSNPN and CDR2 SVGIG (reference sequence). The V gene end was trimmed by 1 base and the J gene end by 4 bases; junction bases not matched to a gene: 7. This CDR3 region has 14 residues. CDR3 DNA sequence: TGTGCCTGGAGTGCGAAGGGGGCGCGATACGAGCAGTACTTC. It is translated as CAWSAKGARYEQYF.

This clonotype was detected ten times or more. The CDR3 region is CASSWDRGTEQYF. For the CDR3, the DNA is TGTGCCAGCAGTTGGGACAGGGGAACCGAGCAGTACTTC. The chain links TRBV12-3 or TRBV12-4 to TRBJ2-7, with 10 bases that match TRBD1. Trimming at V came to 4 bases and at J to 6 bases, leaving 3 bases not matched to a gene. This CDR3 is built from 13 residues.

In its sample, this clonotype was seen many times. The V call is TRBV11-2, the J call TRBJ1-2; tentative D call: TRBD1 (6 bases). V was cut by 0 bases and J by 0 bases, with 11 bases left in between. CDR1 and CDR2 from the germline V gene are SGHAT and FQNNGV. The CDR3 runs to 16 residues. CDR3 bases: TGTGCCAGCAGCTTAGACCCGACAGGCTCTAACTATGGCTACACCTTC. Its translation is CASSLDPTGSNYGYTF.

This clonotype has at least ten counts. The rearrangement uses TRBV4-2 and TRBJ2-6, with D tentatively TRBD1 (6 bases). The CDR3 extends over 17 amino acids. With 1 base removed from V and 0 bases from J, the gap between germline ends came to 10 bases. The V gene's germline CDR1 is LGHNA and CDR2 YNFKEQ. Here the CDR3 reads CASSQAPTGSGANVLTF. In nucleotides, the CDR3 is TGTGCCAGCAGCCAAGCCCCGACAGGCTCTGGGGCCAACGTCCTGACTTTC.

This clonotype has ten or more counts. The chain employs TRBV18 and TRBJ1-2; unclear D gene. This CDR3 region has 13 residues. Trimming stripped 3 bases from V and 1 base from J, with 6 bases between. CDR1 KGHSH and CDR2 LQKENI come from the germline V gene. CDR3 protein: CASSPTINYGYTF. DNA of the CDR3: TGTGCCAGCTCACCGACAATTAACTATGGCTACACCTTC.

In this sample, this clonotype turned up many times. The rearrangement joins TRBV2 to TRBJ1-5; TRBD1 matches at 8 bases. Unmatched junction bases numbered 8, after V lost 6 bases and J lost 7 bases. The CDR3 loop spans 14 amino acids. The germline V gene has CDR1 SNHLY and CDR2 FYNNEI. CDR3 region: CASRFGQGLQPQHF. CDR3 nucleotides: TGTGCCAGCAGGTTTGGACAGGGTTTACAGCCCCAGCATTTT.

This clonotype occurred many times. The chain is built from TRBV25-1 and TRBJ2-2; D not resolved. CDR3 size: 14 residues. The germline V and J ends were trimmed by 2 bases and 5 bases, with 9 bases remaining between them. The germline gives CDR1 MGHDK, CDR2 SYGVNS. CDR3 DNA: TGTGCCAGCAGTGAACCTTCCGAGACCGGGGAGCTGTTTTTT. Its protein product is CASSEPSETGELFF.

The J gene is TRBJ2-5, the V gene TRBV4-1; the match to TRBD2 covers 7 bases. CDR1 and CDR2 (germline): MGHRA, YSYEKL. This CDR3 is built from 15 residues. V lost 0 bases to trimming and J lost 0 bases; unmatched junction nucleotides: 1. CDR3 DNA: TGCGCCAGCAGCCAAGAGGGACTATACCAAGAGACCCAGTACTTC. It codes for CASSQEGLYQETQYF.

In this sample, this clonotype turned up many times. This chain uses TRBV4-2 with TRBJ2-7, with D perhaps TRBD2 (5 bases). CDR1 and CDR2 from the germline V gene are LGHNA and YNFKEQ. This CDR3 region has 15 residues. Trimming removed 0 bases at V and 5 bases at J, with 14 bases between. Here the CDR3 reads CASSQDIGVPNEQYF. The CDR3 DNA reads TGTGCCAGCAGCCAAGATATCGGGGTCCCGAACGAGCAGTACTTC.

This clonotype was seen ten or more times. J is TRBJ1-2 and V is TRBV29-1, with TRBD1 matching 9 bases. The germline CDR1 and CDR2 sequences are SQVTM and ANQGSEA. There are 13 residues in the CDR3. Germline trimming cut 7 bases from V and 3 bases from J; bases unmatched to any gene: 6. The CDR3 DNA reads as TGCAGCGCCCGGGACAGGGTGGACTATGGCTACACCTTC. It yields the protein CSARDRVDYGYTF.

This clonotype was seen at least ten times. The rearrangement joins TRBV30 to TRBJ1-2, with D possibly TRBD1 on 5 matching bases. V was clipped by 3 bases and J by 4 bases, with 12 bases between them. There are 13 residues in the CDR3. From germline, CDR1 is GTSNPN and CDR2 SVGIG (reference sequence). The CDR3 region is CAWRWKGVYGYTF. The CDR3 region has the DNA TGTGCCTGGAGATGGAAAGGGGTCTATGGCTACACCTTC.

This chain uses TRBV6-1 with TRBJ1-2, with a tentative D call TRBD1 (6 bases). CDR3 length: 12 residues. The germline V gene has CDR1 MNHNS and CDR2 SASEGT. V was pared by 5 bases and J by 8 bases, with 12 bases between. CDR3 amino acids: CASSPNRDGYTF. The CDR3, as DNA: TGTGCCAGCAGTCCAAACAGGGACGGCTACACCTTC.

This clonotype was observed at least ten times. The chain is built from TRBV7-3 and TRBJ1-5, with D unclear. Germline assignment: CDR1 SGHTA and CDR2 FQGTGA. V lost 3 bases and J 0 bases, leaving 21 bases between the germline ends. The CDR3 runs to 19 residues. The CDR3 coding sequence is TGTGCCAGCAGCTTGAACCAGCGGCCCTTTACCTATAGCAATCAGCCCCAGCATTTT. Translated: CASSLNQRPFTYSNQPQHF.

The table lists this clonotype with many counts. The chain recombines TRBV4-3 with TRBJ1-6; D remains unclear. This CDR3 region has 15 residues. Germline V gene sequence: CDR1 LGHNA, CDR2 YSLEER. V was cut by 1 base and J by 7 bases, with 11 bases left in between. The CDR3 is CASSQAPNKNSPLHF. The CDR3 DNA follows: TGCGCCAGCAGCCAAGCTCCCAACAAAAATTCACCCCTCCACTTT.

At least ten counts were recorded for this clonotype. V gene TRBV28 combines with J gene TRBJ1-1; D is possibly TRBD1 (6 bases). In germline, CDR1 is MDHEN, CDR2 SYDVKM. The CDR3 loop spans 15 amino acids. V lost 7 bases to trimming and J lost 1 base, with 16 bases between them. CDR3 region: CASTGDLIGNTEAFF. The CDR3 DNA reads as TGTGCCAGCACAGGGGATTTGATTGGGAACACTGAAGCTTTCTTT.

This clonotype was counted a single time. The chain joins TRBV28 to TRBJ2-7; TRBD1 or TRBD2 may be the D gene (5 bases each). CDR1 is MDHEN, CDR2 SYDVKM, per germline. The CDR3 runs to 14 residues. V was clipped by 1 base and J by 6 bases, with 13 bases between them. This CDR3 is CASSLYGAQREQYF. DNA of the CDR3: TGTGCCAGCAGTTTATACGGGGCTCAGCGCGAGCAGTACTTC.

In its sample, this clonotype was seen many times. The chain carries TRBV9 and TRBJ2-7; D is possibly TRBD1 (6 bases). The CDR3 runs to 14 residues. The V gene lost 0 bases and the J gene lost 5 bases, with 12 bases spanning the gap. CDR1 SGDLS and CDR2 YYNGEE come from the germline V gene. CDR3 protein: CASSVGGGLNEQYF. The DNA of the CDR3 is TGTGCCAGCAGCGTAGGTGGGGGCCTAAACGAGCAGTACTTC.

The chain recombines TRBV6-1 with TRBJ2-5, with 10 bases aligning to TRBD1. The CDR3 length is 14 residues. Germline trimming cut 5 bases from V and 5 bases from J; bases unmatched to any gene: 5. Germline CDR1 and CDR2: MNHNS and SASEGT. The CDR3 bases are TGTGCCAGCAGTAAGGGACAGGGGACGGAGACCCAGTACTTC. This sequence encodes CASSKGQGTETQYF.

This clonotype has a count of ten or more. CDR3 loop: CATSEGTRGVGEQYF. The CDR3 DNA follows: TGTGCCACCAGCGAAGGGACACGAGGGGTTGGGGAGCAGTACTTC. The gene calls are TRBV15 and TRBJ2-7; TRBD1 is a possible D gene (6 bases). Germline V lookup: CDR1 LNHNV, CDR2 YYDKDF (reference sequence). This CDR3 region has 15 residues. Trimming shortened V by 5 bases and J by 7 bases, and 21 bases separated the two germline ends.

This clonotype occurred many times. The chain employs TRBV19 and TRBJ1-5; D is ambiguous. CDR1 and CDR2 from the germline V gene are LNHDA and SQIVND (reference sequence). The V end was cut by 0 bases, the J end by 0 bases, with 9 bases between. The CDR3 consists of 16 residues. The CDR3 DNA sequence: TGTGCCAGTAGTATAGATGGTATCCTTAGCAATCAGCCCCAGCATTTT. Translating it yields CASSIDGILSNQPQHF.

This clonotype was counted a few times. J is TRBJ2-5 and V is TRBV30; 14 bases are shared with TRBD2. The length of the CDR3 is 16 residues. V trimming: 4 bases; J trimming: 4 bases; junction bases outside the gene matches: 8. Per the germline V gene, CDR1 is GTSNPN and CDR2 is SVGIG (reference sequence). The CDR3 sequence is CAWKTRTSGRLETQYF. The CDR3 nucleotides are TGTGCCTGGAAGACCCGGACTAGCGGGAGGTTAGAGACCCAGTACTTC.

This clonotype was counted at least ten times. The chain couples TRBV6-1 to TRBJ1-2; maybe TRBD1 (6 bases). Trimming stripped 5 bases from V and 6 bases from J, with 13 bases between. The V gene's germline CDR1 is MNHNS and CDR2 SASEGT. The CDR3 covers 13 residues. The CDR3 DNA follows: TGTGCCAGCAGTCGGGACACTAGGGATGGCTACACCTTC. Translating it yields CASSRDTRDGYTF.

Ten or more counts support this clonotype. This sequence joins TRBV5-1 and TRBJ2-7, with 9 bases lining up with TRBD2. CDR1 is SGHRS and CDR2 is YFSETQ in the germline V gene. The CDR3 consists of 14 residues. With 0 bases clipped from V and 5 bases from J, the junction kept 3 bases outside the gene matches. The CDR3 sequence: CASSLDIAGDEQYF. CDR3 coding DNA: TGCGCCAGCAGCTTGGACATAGCGGGAGACGAGCAGTACTTC.

This clonotype came up many times. The rearrangement joins TRBV9 to TRBJ2-7, with unresolved D. V lost 0 bases and J lost 6, with 13 bases in between. The length of the CDR3 is 14 residues. CDR1 is SGDLS and CDR2 is YYNGEE in the germline V gene. The CDR3 DNA is TGTGCCAGCAGCGTAGGGGTCCAGGTCGGCGAGCAGTACTTC. Translation gives CASSVGVQVGEQYF.

In this sample, this clonotype turned up many times. The chain has TRBV19 and TRBJ2-1, with a tentative D call TRBD1 (5 bases). The CDR3 spans 14 residues. Deletions cut 2 bases from V and 8 bases from J, with 13 bases between. Germline lookup yields CDR1 LNHDA and CDR2 SQIVND (reference sequence). The CDR3 nucleotides are TGTGCCAGTAGTATAAGCATCAGGGCTGATGAGCAGTTCTTC. Its translation: CASSISIRADEQFF.